This T cell receptor (beta chain) was found in a study of blood T cell repertoires in COVID-19. In the study overall: The United States, Italy and Spain were the sources of the acute and convalescent COVID-19 samples.

V trimming: 1 base; J trimming: 4 bases; junction bases outside the gene matches: 1. In germline, CDR1 is SEHNR, CDR2 FQNEAQ (reference sequence). The CDR3 is 14 residues long. Authors' data handling: Amplification of reference gene primers provided the estimated nucleated cell counts. Only in-frame clones appear in the TCRdb table, and some are missing; sequencing was by immunoSEQ multiplex PCR. The V and J calls and clone size come from that table; D and trimming were worked out from the DNA. The top ten clones hold more than 14% of a sample with 98,000 or so clones, 87% of them seen once. The receptor comes from a man aged 50 to 59 with acute or convalescent COVID-19. The chain is built from TRBV7-9 and TRBJ2-1, with 7 bases lining up with TRBD1. The sample was peripheral blood. The CDR3 nucleotides read TGTGCCAGCAGCTTAGGGGGACAGTACAATGAGCAGTTCTTC. Protein product: CASSLGGQYNEQFF.